These T cell receptor beta chains were read from a single sample in a study of T cells expressing NK-cell markers. TCRdb re-called the 5' RACE reads, yielding one record per CDR3 amino acid sequence without DNA. This sample's table has 150,000 to 200,000 distinct CDR3 sequences. The sample comprised blood T cells: a sorted CD56 or NKG2C T cell subset, CD4+ or CD8+ T cells, or bulk PBMC T cells (not recorded which). Receptor source: a man between 18 and 69 years old in good health. Each CDR3 is given with its conserved first and last residue.

TRBJ1-2 TRBV6-5 CASSYSGPANYGYTF
TRBJ2-7 TRBV2 CASSDVAYRGIGEQYF
TRBJ2-1 TRBV28 CASSYPSEQSSYNEQFF
TRBJ1-2 TRBV7-9 CASSRTGDYGYTF
TRBJ2-5 TRBV10-3 CAISPERGERLVETQYF
TRBJ1-6 TRBV5-1 CASRPGTSNSPLHF
TRBJ1-3 TRBV4-1 CASSQDPGQAGNTIYF
TRBJ1-2 TRBV7-9 CASSLPSRGDGDGYTF
TRBJ1-6 TRBV6-5 CASTDGLPPLHF
TRBJ2-5 TRBV28 CASGEGETQYF
TRBJ2-3 TRBV13 CASSLHQAGLYTDTQYF
TRBJ2-7 TRBV2 CASSAQGGDSSYEQYF
TRBJ2-7 TRBV6-5 CASSYLGPDSYEQYF
TRBJ2-5 TRBV19 CASSIGPAWGETQYF
TRBJ2-1 TRBV20-1 CSARAEGSPYNEQFF
TRBJ2-5 TRBV7-2 CASSLVGTSGGAKTQYF
TRBJ1-5 TRBV6-1 CASSPTGYGNQPQHF
TRBJ2-2 TRBV19 CASIGLGGANTGELFF
TRBJ1-1 TRBV6-2/TRBV6-3 CASSYPGLNTEAFF
TRBJ1-3 TRBV9 CASSVGGRESTGNTIYF
TRBJ1-1 TRBV6-5 CASSSKTANTEAFF
TRBJ2-3 TRBV19 CASSIDSRNTQYF
TRBJ2-2 TRBV24-1 CATSDLWGGELFF
TRBJ1-1 TRBV20-1 CRPPGREGEAFF
TRBJ2-7 TRBV7-9 CASSLSTTGDEQYF
TRBJ1-5 TRBV7-4 CASSFFHSNQPQHF
TRBJ2-1 TRBV5-4 CASSATGTGHNEQFF
TRBJ1-2 TRBV12-3/TRBV12-4 CASSLGRVGTNYGYTF
TRBJ1-1 TRBV9 CASSPRQGTEAFF
TRBJ2-7 TRBV7-9 CASSLSLAFYEQYF
TRBJ2-1 TRBV7-9 CASSSAGGGYNEQFF
TRBJ1-6 TRBV2 CASSADREITLHF
TRBJ2-2 TRBV4-1 CASSQDPRDTHDTGELFF
TRBJ1-2 TRBV12-3/TRBV12-4 CASNDRGLNYGYTF
TRBJ2-5 TRBV20-1 CSARDLYGQESRETQYF
TRBJ2-7 TRBV12-3/TRBV12-4 CASSPDRSNYEQYF
TRBJ2-1 TRBV12-5 CASQLAGVHEQFF
TRBJ2-4 TRBV4-2 CASSQDQGGGGNIQYF
TRBJ2-7 TRBV20-1 CSARDRESYEQYF
TRBJ2-2 TRBV6-2/TRBV6-3 CASSSTSGGTGELFF
TRBJ2-5 TRBV7-7 CASSTSQGSQETQYF
TRBJ2-1 TRBV9 CASSVFGGRYNEQFF
TRBJ2-7 TRBV7-2 CASSLVGGYDEQYF
TRBJ1-2 TRBV20-1 CSASFPNYGYTF
TRBJ2-7 TRBV18 CASSPAGGAYEQYF
TRBJ1-1 TRBV24-1 CATRTGDGTEAFF
TRBJ2-4 TRBV19 CASSISRDIQYF
TRBJ2-3 TRBV13 CASSYGVTDTQYF
TRBJ2-7 TRBV2 CARAGTGGYEQYF
TRBJ1-2 TRBV12-3/TRBV12-4 CASSFRTGVDGYTF
TRBJ2-7 TRBV2 CASSQGGHAYEQYF